The clone carrying this TCR beta chain has only a few counts. This entry is derived from a study of identical twins. The CDR3 consists of 16 residues. J gave up 3 bases and V 2 bases, and 5 bases lay outside the gene matches. In TCRdb, the 5' RACE reads were re-called with MiXCR into one record per CDR3 protein. In the table there are about 460,000 distinct CDR3 sequences, over 12% of which are singletons. This sample was also put to use in a study of yellow fever vaccine responses in identical twins. That work contributes: Reportedly, twins' vaccine T cell responses looked partly convergent and partly personalized.

Sequencing used CD4+ T cells sorted from blood. This TCR was recovered from a woman aged 18-29 years in good health. The chain employs TRBV12-3 or TRBV12-4 and TRBJ1-5, with 9 bases identical to TRBD1. The CDR3 sequence: CASSLRGTGYNQPQHF. CDR3 nucleotide sequence: TGTGCCAGCAGTTTAAGGGGGACAGGGTACAATCAGCCCCAGCATTTT.